This T cell receptor beta chain was recovered during a study of T cell changes during pregnancy in multiple sclerosis. TCRdb's table, derived via immunoSEQ multiplex PCR, lists solely in-frame clones and lacks some. The data show 45,000 to 50,000 clones, roughly nine tenths seen once. The CDR3 contains 14 residues. The trim removed 10 bases at V and 7 bases at J, leaving 9 bases unmatched. Germline values: CDR1 MNHEY, CDR2 SMNVEV (reference sequence). This chain uses TRBV27 with TRBJ2-1; 11 bases are shared with TRBD2. This receptor was taken from a female donor in good health, enrolled as a control in a pregnancy study. Sequences were derived from CD4+ T cells from peripheral blood mononuclear cells, sampled in the second trimester of pregnancy. The CDR3 loop reads CATANSGGGNEQFF. The CDR3 nucleotides read TGTGCCACAGCCAATAGCGGGGGGGGGAATGAGCAGTTCTTC.